The clone carrying this T cell receptor beta chain came up many times. Antigen: not known. The data stem from a study of T cell repertoires in cytomegalovirus infection. For the study at large: Based on public TCR beta signatures, there were indications of CMV infection and of a matching HLA type.

Broader study findings: Identification of carriers of CMV plus the relevant HLA was achieved through cumulative public TCR beta family frequency. Dominant in the ex vivo response were TCR beta clonotypes restricted by HLA-C and specific for CMV.

TCRdb itself ran the reads through MiXCR, one entry per CDR3 protein. The repertoire has some 600,000 distinct CDR3 sequences, 20% to 30% of them found once; the top ten carry 6.5% to 10%. This CDR3 has 15 amino acids. The germline V gene encodes CDR1 SGHVS and CDR2 FQNEAQ. Trimming cost V 0 bases and J 2 bases, with 11 bases left between them. This clonotype was sampled from a human donor in good health (CMV status not recorded). Some clones in this sample may be carry-over from other donors' samples. The specimen sequenced was CD8+ T cells from PBMCs. This chain connects TRBV7-8 to TRBJ2-7; unclear D gene. CDR3 sequence reads: CASSLAAALPYEQYF. The CDR3 coding sequence is TGTGCCAGCAGCTTAGCGGCCGCGCTTCCCTACGAGCAGTACTTC. The full variable domain, completed using reference TRBV7-8 and TRBJ2-7, is GAGVSQSPRYKVAKRGQDVALRCDPISGHVSLFWYQQALGQGPEFLTYFQNEAQLDKSGLPSDRFFAERPEGSVSTLKIQRTQQEDSAVYLCASSLAAALPYEQYFGPGTRLTVT.